This T cell receptor beta chain was documented in a study of OX40 agonist ivuxolimab in advanced cancers. Study-level information: At doses from 0.01 to 10 mg/kg, patients were given intravenous ivuxolimab every 2 weeks.

Autoimmune disease history or systemic immunosuppression excluded patients. Using immunoSEQ multiplex PCR, the repertoire was profiled, and TCRdb retains in-frame clones only, with some absent. The repertoire includes about 49,000 clones, 81% of them detected once, and 5.5% to 7% sits in the top ten. Worth noting for this clone: Its target is not known.

Findings of the study overall: Low normalized T-cell clonal expansion was additionally recorded for some nonresponders.

Material: CD4+ or CD8+ T cells sorted from blood, obtained in a trial of the OX40 agonist ivuxolimab. This TCR was recovered from an adult with an advanced solid tumor such as melanoma, head and neck, liver or kidney cancer.

CDR3 amino acids: CASSYLYGPQYEQYF. The CDR3 DNA is TGTGCCAGCAGTTACCTATATGGCCCACAATACGAGCAGTACTTC. This chain joins TRBV6-5 and TRBJ2-7; D is unresolved. This CDR3 has 15 residues. In germline, CDR1 is MNHEY, CDR2 SVGAGI. Trimming left V 2 bases short and J 4 bases short, with 15 bases between.